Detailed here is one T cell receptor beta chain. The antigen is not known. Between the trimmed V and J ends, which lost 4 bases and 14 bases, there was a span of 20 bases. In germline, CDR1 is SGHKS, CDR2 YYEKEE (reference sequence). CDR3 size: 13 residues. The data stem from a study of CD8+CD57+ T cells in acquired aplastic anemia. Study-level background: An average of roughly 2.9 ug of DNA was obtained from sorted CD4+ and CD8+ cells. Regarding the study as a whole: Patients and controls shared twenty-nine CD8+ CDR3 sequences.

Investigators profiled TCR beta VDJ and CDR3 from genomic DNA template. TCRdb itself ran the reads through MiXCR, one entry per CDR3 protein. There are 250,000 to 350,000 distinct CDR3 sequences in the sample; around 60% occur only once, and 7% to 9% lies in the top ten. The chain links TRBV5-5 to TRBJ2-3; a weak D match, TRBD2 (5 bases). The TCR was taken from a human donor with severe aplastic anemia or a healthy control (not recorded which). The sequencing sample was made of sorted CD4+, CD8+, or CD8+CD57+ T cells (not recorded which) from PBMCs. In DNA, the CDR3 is TGTGCCAGCAGCCACATAGAGGGTATTTTGCCGTATTTT. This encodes CASSHIEGILPYF.